A selection of T cell receptor beta chains follows, all from one sample in a study of blood T cell repertoires in COVID-19. Clones were sequenced by immunoSEQ multiplex PCR, and TCRdb holds only the in-frame ones, with some missing. Of fewer than 400,000 clones listed, about 87% are singletons. The specimen was PBMCs or T cells enriched from blood (not recorded which). The receptors originated from a man between 25 and 39 years old who had recovered from COVID-19. Each CDR3 is given with its conserved first and last residue. The D gene is left open where the match is weak. Part of the rows lack a size; the others show once, few, many or a class for expanded clones.

J | size | D | V | DNA | CDR3
TRBJ1-1 | - | - | TRBV4-1 | TGCGCCAGCAGCCAAGATAGACACGTGAACACTGAAGCTTTCTTT | CASSQDRHVNTEAFF
TRBJ2-2 | - | TRBD2 | TRBV6-4 | TGTGCCAGCAGTGACTTTCCTAGCGGGGGGGCCCGCACCGGGGAGCTGTTTTTT | CASSDFPSGGARTGELFF
TRBJ2-1 | - | TRBD2 | TRBV3-1/TRBV3-2 | TGTGCCAGCAGCCAATCCAGCGGGGCTATATTTTACAATGAGCAGTTCTTC | CASSQSSGAIFYNEQFF
TRBJ1-6 | many | - | TRBV6-6 | TGTGCCAGCAGTCCCAGGTCCTCACCCCTCCACTTT | CASSPRSSPLHF
TRBJ2-1 | - | TRBD2 | TRBV6-4 | TGTGCCAGCAGTGACTCCGAGACTAGCGGGGCTACCCTTCCAAATGAGCAGTTCTTC | CASSDSETSGATLPNEQFF
TRBJ2-3 | - | - | TRBV10-3 | TGTGCCATCAGACTAGCTGTCACAGATACGCAGTATTTT | CAIRLAVTDTQYF
TRBJ2-5 | - | TRBD2 | TRBV30 | TGTGCCTGGACAGGACTAGTCCAAGAGACCCAGTACTTC | CAWTGLVQETQYF
TRBJ2-7 | - | TRBD1 | TRBV18 | TGTGCCAGCTCACCCGGGACAGGGGTCGAAGAGCAGTACTTC | CASSPGTGVEEQYF
TRBJ2-6 | - | - | TRBV7-8 | TGTGCCAGCAGCTTGAGACAGGCCTCTGGGGCCAACGTCCTGACTTTC | CASSLRQASGANVLTF
TRBJ1-1 | - | - | TRBV6-5 | TGTGCCAGCAGGTTTTTCGGACAGACAAACACTGAAGCTTTCTTT | CASRFFGQTNTEAFF
TRBJ2-1 | - | - | TRBV10-3 | TGTGCCATCAGTGGGCACAGGGAAGGGGATGAGCAGTTCTTC | CAISGHREGDEQFF
TRBJ1-1 | - | - | TRBV29-1 | TGCAGCGTTGAATCGTCAGGGGACACTGAAGCTTTCTTT | CSVESSGDTEAFF
TRBJ1-1 | - | - | TRBV29-1 | TGCAGCGTTGAAGATACGAGAGTATCTGAAGCTTTCTTT | CSVEDTRVSEAFF
TRBJ1-5 | - | - | TRBV18 | TGTGCCAGCTCACCAGAACAGAGCAATCAGCCCCAGCATTTT | CASSPEQSNQPQHF
TRBJ1-2 | once | TRBD1 | TRBV5-1 | TGCGCCAGCAGCTCGACGACAGGGGGGCGAGATGGCTACACCTTC | CASSSTTGGRDGYTF
TRBJ1-5 | - | TRBD1 | TRBV9 | TGTGCCAGCAGCGACGGACAGGGGGCCGGGCGTCAGCCCCAGCATTTT | CASSDGQGAGRQPQHF
TRBJ2-7 | once | - | TRBV9 | TGTGCCAGCAGCGCCCCGGGAATGTCCGGGCAGTACTTC | CASSAPGMSGQYF
TRBJ2-5 | - | - | TRBV15 | TGTGCCACCAGCAGGGGGGCCCGCAGGGAAGAGACCCAGTACTTC | CATSRGARREETQYF
TRBJ1-4 | - | - | TRBV19 | TGTGCCAGTAGCAAACTCGCGGGGGGCCGTAGTGAAAAACTGTTTTTT | CASSKLAGGRSEKLFF
TRBJ2-7 | - | - | TRBV19 | TGTGCCAGTAGTTACCGGGACACTTCCTACGAGCAGTACTTC | CASSYRDTSYEQYF
TRBJ2-1 | - | - | TRBV24-1 | TGTGCCACCAGTGCTTTACAGAACTACAATGAGCAGTTCTTC | CATSALQNYNEQFF
TRBJ1-2 | - | - | TRBV15 | TGTGCCACCAGCAGAGATGCCACGGGTAACCTCTATGGCTACACCTTC | CATSRDATGNLYGYTF
TRBJ1-2 | - | TRBD1 | TRBV5-5 | TGTGCCAGCAGCTTGGATGGGACAGGGTATGATGGCTACACCTTC | CASSLDGTGYDGYTF
TRBJ2-3 | - | TRBD1 | TRBV7-9 | TGTGCCAGCAGCTTAGTGTCAGGGGGCCTGGATACGCAGTATTTT | CASSLVSGGLDTQYF
TRBJ2-2 | - | - | TRBV27 | TGTGCCAGCAGTCAAGTCAGGGCGAACACCGGGGAGCTGTTTTTT | CASSQVRANTGELFF
TRBJ1-2 | once | - | TRBV5-5 | TGTGCCAGCAGCGCGGACACCTTAGCTAACTATGGCTACACCTTC | CASSADTLANYGYTF
TRBJ1-5 | once | TRBD1 | TRBV20-1 | TGCAGTGCTAGTCGTCTGCAGGGGGATCAGCCCCAGCATTTT | CSASRLQGDQPQHF
TRBJ2-7 | - | - | TRBV6-5 | TGTGCCAGCAGGGGCGTCGGGACATCTCACTACGAGCAGTACTTC | CASRGVGTSHYEQYF
TRBJ2-7 | once | - | TRBV9 | TGTGCCAGCAGCGTAGACAGCTCTTCGGGAGAGCAGTACTTC | CASSVDSSSGEQYF
TRBJ2-1 | - | - | TRBV11-3 | TGTGCCAGCAGCTCCCGGACTAATGACAATGAGCAGTTCTTC | CASSSRTNDNEQFF
TRBJ1-4 | - | TRBD1 | TRBV2 | TGTGCCAGCAGTACGGACAGGCGGGTGTTTTTT | CASSTDRRVFF
TRBJ1-5 | - | TRBD1 | TRBV5-8 | TGTGCCAGCAGCTTTCCAGGGACAGGGAGCAATCAGCCCCAGCATTTT | CASSFPGTGSNQPQHF
TRBJ1-3 | - | - | TRBV5-1 | TGCGCCAGCAGCTTGGTTGTAGGGTTAGCGGGGGCCATATATTTT | CASSLVVGLAGAIYF
TRBJ1-3 | - | TRBD1 | TRBV5-4 | TGTGCCAGCAGCCCCCACCCCCCCACAGGGGCCGACCTGAACACCATATATTTT | CASSPHPPTGADLNTIYF
TRBJ1-2 | - | - | TRBV30 | TGTGCCTGGAGTCGTACGGGGGGGGACTATGGCTACACCTTC | CAWSRTGGDYGYTF
TRBJ1-5 | - | TRBD1 | TRBV7-9 | TGTGCCAGCAGCCCCACGCAGGGGGGCCCCCAGCATTTT | CASSPTQGGPQHF
TRBJ2-7 | - | - | TRBV6-5 | TGTGCCAGCAGTTACTCAATTGGGCCTTCCCCCTACGAGCAGTACTTC | CASSYSIGPSPYEQYF
TRBJ1-5 | - | - | TRBV30 | TGTGCCTGGTCTTATCAGACTAATCAGCCCCAGCATTTT | CAWSYQTNQPQHF
TRBJ1-6 | - | - | TRBV4-1 | TGCGCCAGCAGCCAGCAAACCGGAGATTCACCCCTCCACTTT | CASSQQTGDSPLHF
TRBJ2-7 | - | - | TRBV7-9 | TGTGCCAGCAGCTTAGCGCTCGACAACTTCCCCTACGAGCAGTACTTC | CASSLALDNFPYEQYF
TRBJ2-7 | few | - | TRBV5-4 | TGTGCCAGCAGCCCAGGGAGGGGGGGGACCTACGAGCAGTACTTC | CASSPGRGGTYEQYF
TRBJ1-6 | - | - | TRBV9 | TGTGCCAGCAGCGAGGGAGGGATGGATTCACCCCTCCACTTT | CASSEGGMDSPLHF
TRBJ2-7 | once | TRBD1 | TRBV19 | TGTGCCAGTAGTCCATCGGACAGGGTTCGCTACGAGCAGTACTTC | CASSPSDRVRYEQYF
TRBJ2-5 | - | - | TRBV3-1/TRBV3-2 | TGTGCCAGCAGCCAAGTCCTGACTAGGGAAGAGACCCAGTACTTC | CASSQVLTREETQYF
TRBJ1-1 | - | - | TRBV7-9 | TGTGCCAGCAGCTTAGAGTGGGGGGGCACTGAAGCTTTCTTT | CASSLEWGGTEAFF
TRBJ2-2 | - | TRBD1 | TRBV2 | TGTGCCAGCGTACGTCTCGGACAGGAAAACACCGGGGAGCTGTTTTTT | CASVRLGQENTGELFF
TRBJ2-2 | once | - | TRBV7-9 | TGTGCCAGCAGCCCTCGCGGGAACACCGGGGAGCTGTTTTTT | CASSPRGNTGELFF
TRBJ2-6 | - | - | TRBV7-7 | TGTGCCAGCAGCTTAGGGACGCAGGACTACTCTGGGGCCAACGTCCTGACTTTC | CASSLGTQDYSGANVLTF
TRBJ2-7 | once | - | TRBV7-8 | TGTGCCAGCAGCTTAGGGCGGGACGGCGAGCAGTACTTC | CASSLGRDGEQYF
TRBJ2-1 | - | - | TRBV28 | TGTGCCAGCAGTTTCGGTCAGGGGGGTAGCCATTACAATGAGCAGTTCTTC | CASSFGQGGSHYNEQFF
TRBJ2-7 | - | - | TRBV11-3 | TGTGCCAGCAGCGCACAGGGTAGGCACGAGCAGTACTTC | CASSAQGRHEQYF
TRBJ1-1 | - | TRBD1 | TRBV5-1 | TGCGCCAGCAGCTTACAGGGGCAGAACACTGAAGCTTTCTTT | CASSLQGQNTEAFF
TRBJ2-7 | - | - | TRBV11-2 | TGTGCCAGCGAGAATACAGGCTCCTACGAGCAGTACTTC | CASENTGSYEQYF